Presented here are 26 T cell receptor beta chains from one specimen sequenced in a study of T-cell reconstitution after alpha-beta-depleted transplantation in children. Preparation of the TCRbeta library used unique molecular identifiers. TCRdb re-called the PCR reads with MiXCR, one entry per CDR3 protein. The sample holds around 580,000 distinct CDR3 sequences, 23% seen once. The sequencing here drew on PBMCs, mostly from graft donor cells, taken 360 days after TCRalphabeta/CD19-depleted stem cell transplant. Receptors were obtained from a boy under three years old who had a stem cell transplant for acute myeloid leukemia, so the T cells may come from the graft donor.

This clonotype occurred many times. V gene TRBV12-3 or TRBV12-4 combines with J gene TRBJ2-1, with TRBD2 identical over 11 bases. The ends lost 3 bases at V and 4 bases at J; junction bases unmatched: 5. The CDR3 is 16 amino acids. CDR3 region: CASSFHSGGAYNEQFF. CDR3 DNA: TGTGCCAGCAGTTTTCATAGCGGGGGGGCGTACAATGAGCAGTTCTTC.

The V call is TRBV7-9, the J call TRBJ2-1; no reliable D call. The CDR3 is 12 amino acids. V lost 7 bases and J 3 bases, leaving 7 bases between the germline ends. Germline CDR1 and CDR2: SEHNR and FQNEAQ (reference sequence). DNA for the CDR3: TGTGCCAGCACCCCCGACTACAATGAGCAGTTCTTC. Translated, it gives CASTPDYNEQFF. Full variable domain (outside the CDR3, taken from reference TRBV7-9 and TRBJ2-1): DTGVSQNPRHKITKRGQNVTFRCDPISEHNRLYWYRQTLGQGPEFLTYFQNEAQLEKSRLLSDRFSAERPKGSFSTLEIQRTEQGDSAMYLCASTPDYNEQFFGPGTRLTVL.

The chain carries TRBV21-1 and TRBJ2-2; TRBD1, the table's D call, was not compared with the DNA. TRBV21-1 is assigned pseudogene status. The CDR3 extends over 17 amino acids. CDR3 sequence reads: CASSIGRTGTNTGELFF. CDR3 coding DNA: TGTGCCAGCAGCATAGGGCGGACAGGGACGAACACCGGGGAGCTGTTTTTT.

This clonotype has just a few counts. The rearrangement links TRBV29-1 to TRBJ1-1; D remains ambiguous. V was pared by 3 bases and J by 5 bases, with 10 bases between. The length of the CDR3 is 12 residues. The germline CDR1 and CDR2 sequences are SQVTM and ANQGSEA. The CDR3 DNA follows: TGCAGCGTTGATGAGGGAAGGACTGAAGCTTTCTTT. Translation gives CSVDEGRTEAFF.

The chain joins TRBV4-3 to TRBJ2-1; D possibly corresponds to TRBD1 (6 bases). Trimming stripped 0 bases from V and 8 bases from J, with 17 bases between. In germline, CDR1 is LGHNA, CDR2 YSLEER. The CDR3 sequence is 16 residues long. The CDR3 DNA reads TGCGCCAGCAGCCAAGACTTTGACAGGATATGGGATGAGCAGTTCTTC. Protein: CASSQDFDRIWDEQFF.

The rearrangement joins TRBV10-1 to TRBJ2-5; TRBD1 agrees at 7 bases. Germline CDR1 reads WNHNN; CDR2 reads SYGVQD (reference sequence). The CDR3 has 16 amino acids. J gave up 2 bases and V 4 bases, and 10 bases lay outside the gene matches. The CDR3 loop reads CASSGPGTELQETQYF. The CDR3 nucleotides are TGCGCCAGCAGTGGCCCTGGGACAGAACTACAAGAGACCCAGTACTTC.

This clonotype was picked up a small number of times. The chain carries TRBV25-1 and TRBJ2-7; D is perhaps TRBD1 (6 bases). The CDR3 is 18 amino acids. The ends were cut back, 4 bases at V and 0 bases at J, with 22 bases in the middle. CDR1 and CDR2 (germline): MGHDK, SYGVNS. The CDR3 DNA follows: TGTGCCAGCAGTGGAGGACGAGGTCGAGGACAGCTCTCCTACGAGCAGTACTTC. Protein sequence: CASSGGRGRGQLSYEQYF.

The table lists this clonotype with many counts. CDR3 sequence (DNA): TGTGCCAGCAGCCAAGAGTCCAGGCACAATGAGCAGTTCTTC. Residues: CASSQESRHNEQFF. The chain uses TRBV3-1 and TRBJ2-1; D not resolved. In germline, CDR1 is LGHDT, CDR2 YNNKEL (reference sequence). The CDR3 runs 14 residues. Trimming cost V 0 bases and J 5 bases, with 8 bases left between them.

This clonotype appeared many times. This chain links TRBV29-1 with TRBJ1-1; D might be TRBD1 (5 bases). The germline V gene has CDR1 SQVTM and CDR2 ANQGSEA. The CDR3 spans 12 residues. The germline V and J ends were trimmed by 7 bases and 1 base, with 10 bases remaining between them. CDR3 DNA: TGCAGCGGGGGGGAGCGGAACACTGAAGCTTTCTTT. Protein sequence: CSGGERNTEAFF.

This clonotype was seen just once. The chain is built from TRBV7-8 and TRBJ1-2; TRBD1 matches 9 bases. CDR3 length equals 15 residues. Trimming at V came to 3 bases and at J to 8 bases, leaving 10 bases not matched to a gene. From germline, CDR1 is SGHVS and CDR2 FQNEAQ. In DNA, the CDR3 is TGTGCCAGCAGCTTGACCCTCGGACAGGGGAAGGGCTACACCTTC. It encodes CASSLTLGQGKGYTF.

The sample holds a few counts of this clonotype. This chain connects TRBV9 to TRBJ1-5, with TRBD1 matching 10 bases. V lost 0 bases, J lost 9 bases, and 3 bases stayed unmatched. Germline loops: CDR1 SGDLS, CDR2 YYNGEE. The CDR3 totals 14 residues. CDR3 loop: CASSVGTGGWPQHF. The CDR3 nucleotides are TGTGCCAGCAGCGTAGGGACAGGGGGTTGGCCCCAGCATTTT.

This clonotype occurred many times. The chain is built from TRBV20-1 and TRBJ1-4; D is possibly TRBD1 (5 bases). The V gene's germline CDR1 is DFQATT and CDR2 SNEGSKA (reference sequence). This CDR3 has 13 amino acids. V gave up 6 bases and J gave up 7 bases, with 15 bases separating them. The DNA of the CDR3 is TGCAGTGCCGACGCTCCAGGGACTGAAAAACTGTTTTTT. This translates into CSADAPGTEKLFF.

This clonotype was detected many times. A read error may produce the germline difference seen at one junction end. The chain is built from TRBV5-1 and TRBJ2-5, with D perhaps TRBD1 (5 bases). Germline-derived CDR1 and CDR2 are SGHRS and YFSETQ. The CDR3 is 11 residues long. For the CDR3, the DNA is TGTGCCAGCAGCTCAGGGGAGACCCAGTACTTC. It yields the protein CASSSGETQYF.

In this sample, this clonotype turned up a few times. The CDR3 bases are TGTGCCAGCAGTCCGAACCGCCTTCTCTCCTACGAGCAGTACTTC. This encodes CASSPNRLLSYEQYF. V and J are TRBV27 and TRBJ2-7, with D unresolved. V lost 5 bases to trimming and J lost 0 bases, with 14 bases between them. Germline CDR1 and CDR2: MNHEY and SMNVEV (reference sequence). The CDR3 has 15 residues.

The chain recombines TRBV6-5 with TRBJ2-7; no clear D. V lost 2 bases and J 5 bases, leaving 13 bases between the germline ends. The V gene's germline CDR1 is MNHEY and CDR2 SVGAGI. The CDR3 extends over 14 amino acids. The CDR3 region has the DNA TGTGCCAGCAGTTACGTGGGCTACCCGGACGAGCAGTACGTC. Translation gives CASSYVGYPDEQYV.

This clonotype has only one observation. The chain couples TRBV4-1 to TRBJ1-6; D not resolved. CDR1 MGHRA and CDR2 YSYEKL come from the germline V gene. Trimming pared 4 bases from V and 3 bases from J, leaving 13 bases between. The CDR3 totals 16 residues. CDR3 bases: TGCGCCAGCAGCCTCCGTGTTACTCTCTATAATTCACCCCTCCACTTT. This sequence encodes CASSLRVTLYNSPLHF.

Written as DNA, the CDR3 is TGTGCCAGCAGCCAAGTCAAGGGGACGGGAGGCACAGATACGCAGTATTTT. Amino acid sequence: CASSQVKGTGGTDTQYF. The V gene is TRBV3-1, the J gene TRBJ2-3, with D maybe TRBD2 (6 bases). V shed 1 base and J shed 1 base, with 15 bases lying between them. Germline V gives CDR1 LGHDT, CDR2 YNNKEL (reference sequence). CDR3 length equals 17 residues.

This clonotype was counted at least ten times. V usage is TRBV5-1 and J usage is TRBJ2-1, with D possibly being TRBD1 (6 bases). Germline V gene lookup returns CDR1 SGHRS and CDR2 YFSETQ. The CDR3 spans 15 residues. V lost 5 bases and J lost 4, with 16 bases in between. CDR3: CASSPTGTNYNEQFF. CDR3 DNA: TGCGCCAGCAGTCCCACCGGGACAAATTACAATGAGCAGTTCTTC.

This chain links TRBV4-1 with TRBJ2-3; the match to TRBD2 covers 7 bases. CDR3 length: 14 residues. V was clipped by 3 bases and J by 6 bases; unmatched bases: 6. Germline V lookup: CDR1 MGHRA, CDR2 YSYEKL. CDR3 loop: CASSQETSSDTQYF. In nucleotides, the CDR3 is TGCGCCAGCAGCCAGGAGACTAGCTCGGATACGCAGTATTTT.

There are many counts of this clonotype. The chain couples TRBV24-1 to TRBJ2-7, with 7 positions matching TRBD1. V was pared by 3 bases and J by 2 bases, with 3 bases of the junction left unmatched. This CDR3 has 14 residues. The germline V gene encodes CDR1 KGHDR and CDR2 SFDVKD. Written as DNA, the CDR3 is TGTGCCACCAGTGATGGGACAGACCCCTACGAGCAGTACTTC. It encodes CATSDGTDPYEQYF.

V gene TRBV20-1 combines with J gene TRBJ2-5, with a tentative D call TRBD2 (5 bases). Germline V gene data show CDR1 as DFQATT and CDR2 as SNEGSKA (reference sequence). This CDR3 has 13 amino acids. V dropped 5 bases and J dropped 4 bases, with 14 bases sitting between them. The DNA of the CDR3 is TGCAGTGCTGGTCAACTCCGGGGAGAGACCCAGTACTTC. As protein: CSAGQLRGETQYF.

This chain connects TRBV6-2 or TRBV6-3 to TRBJ2-7, with 7 positions matching TRBD1. Germline CDR1 is MNHEY and CDR2 is SVGEGT. There are 13 residues in the CDR3. V shed 5 bases and J 2 bases; nucleotides not matched to a gene: 3. The CDR3 spells CASSRQGPYEQYV. The DNA of the CDR3 is TGTGCCAGCAGTCGACAGGGCCCCTACGAGCAGTACGTC.

The rearrangement uses TRBV20-1 and TRBJ2-1, with 7 bases fitting TRBD2. With V trimmed by 2 bases and J by 6 bases, 7 bases remained unmatched. The germline gives CDR1 DFQATT, CDR2 SNEGSKA (reference sequence). The CDR3 consists of 14 residues. CDR3 region: CSARPGAGPNEQFF. CDR3 coding DNA: TGCAGTGCTAGACCGGGAGCGGGGCCCAATGAGCAGTTCTTC.

Ten or more counts support this clonotype. The V and J genes are TRBV27 and TRBJ2-3, with D unclear. The V gene's germline CDR1 is MNHEY and CDR2 SMNVEV (reference sequence). V lost 8 bases, J lost 1 base, and 16 bases lay in between. The CDR3 loop spans 15 amino acids. CDR3 in amino acids: CASAKLTGRTDTQYF. The CDR3 DNA reads TGTGCCAGCGCAAAACTGACGGGCCGCACAGATACGCAGTATTTT.

The rearrangement links TRBV11-3 to TRBJ1-1; D gene ambiguous. Germline V gene data show CDR1 as SGHNT and CDR2 as YENEEA. V lost 2 bases and J lost 6, with 7 bases in between. This CDR3 has 12 residues. DNA of the CDR3: TGTGCCAGCAGCTTATCGGGCTCTGAAGCTTTCTTT. Protein: CASSLSGSEAFF.

This clonotype was detected ten times or more. The V call is TRBV20-1, the J call TRBJ2-5; 11 nucleotides match TRBD2. The V gene end was trimmed by 5 bases and the J gene end by 3 bases; junction bases not matched to a gene: 2. This CDR3 comprises 13 residues. The germline V gene has CDR1 DFQATT and CDR2 SNEGSKA (reference sequence). The CDR3 sequence is CSAGGLAEETQYF. The CDR3 DNA is TGCAGTGCTGGGGGACTAGCGGAAGAGACCCAGTACTTC.